This T cell receptor (beta chain) was observed in a study of PD-L1 blockade in urothelial cancer. Overall study context: From 2014, patients received atezolizumab, given as 1,200 mg intravenously every 3 weeks. Patients previously received 0 to 3 chemotherapy regimens.

Noted time point: pretreatment peripheral blood. Remarks on this clone: No antigen is known for it.

Spiked synthetic TCR analogs estimated absolute template abundance per PCR. Only in-frame clones appear in the TCRdb table, and some are missing; sequencing was by immunoSEQ multiplex PCR. The sample consists of tens of thousands of clones, 84% of them appearing once. CDR1 is GTSNPN and CDR2 is SVGIG in the germline V gene (reference sequence). Losses at the gene ends were 4 bases for V and 0 bases for J; bases not matched to a gene: 3. This CDR3 is built from 15 residues. Whole-study results and caveats: Greater 3-week expansion of tumor-associated blood clones was recorded for durable-benefit patients.

The source of this sequence is a man between 60 and 75 years old with urothelial cancer. This chain joins TRBV30 and TRBJ2-1; 10 bases match TRBD2. Here the sequenced sample was PBMCs, taken around atezolizumab (anti-PD-L1) treatment. The CDR3, as DNA: TGTGCCTGGACGCCTAGCGGGAGCTCCTACAATGAGCAGTTCTTC. Translated, it gives CAWTPSGSSYNEQFF. Supplemented by reference TRBV30 and TRBJ2-1, the full variable domain reads SQTIHQWPATLVQPVGSPLSLECTVEGTSNPNLYWYRQAAGRGLQLLFYSVGIGQISSEVPQNLSASRPQDRQFILSSKKLLLSDSGFYLCAWTPSGSSYNEQFFGPGTRLTVL.